These 29 T cell receptor beta chains were all obtained from the same sample, sequenced in a study of cytomegalovirus exposure and HLA in healthy donors. PCR used 60 Vbeta primers and 13 Jbeta primers. Clones were sequenced by immunoSEQ multiplex PCR, and TCRdb holds only the in-frame ones, with some missing. Here the sample spans about 160,000 clones, over 65% being singletons. Sequenced sample: PBMCs. The receptors were gathered from a woman in her forties in good health and CMV-seronegative.

Only a few counts were recorded for this clone. The chain is built from TRBV9 and TRBJ2-3; 12 bases map to TRBD2. The length of the CDR3 is 20 residues. The V gene end was trimmed by 4 bases and the J gene end by 2 bases; junction bases not matched to a gene: 17. CDR1 and CDR2 (germline): SGDLS, YYNGEE. CDR3 DNA: TGTGCCAGCAGCCCACAGATCAGGACTAGCGGGGTAGGTCCCACAGATACGCAGTATTTT. Amino acid sequence: CASSPQIRTSGVGPTDTQYF.

This clone was recorded a few times. This chain joins TRBV5-5 and TRBJ1-1; 8 bases agree with TRBD1. The CDR3 length is 13 residues. Per the germline V gene, CDR1 is SGHKS and CDR2 is YYEKEE (reference sequence). V gave up 0 bases and J gave up 6 bases; unmatched junction bases: 1. The CDR3 loop reads CASSLDRGAEAFF. CDR3 bases: TGTGCCAGCAGCTTGGACAGGGGGGCTGAAGCTTTCTTT.

This rearrangement joins TRBV5-1 to TRBJ2-3, with D uncertain. The V and J ends lost 4 bases and 1 base respectively, with 7 bases between them. Germline CDR1 reads SGHRS; CDR2 reads YFSETQ. The CDR3 totals 13 residues. The CDR3 reads CASSPYRTDTQYF. The CDR3 bases are TGCGCCAGCAGCCCCTACCGCACAGATACGCAGTATTTT.

CDR3 protein: CSVYKQGAHEQYF. Here the CDR3 DNA reads TGCAGCGTTTACAAACAGGGGGCCCACGAGCAGTACTTC. This chain uses TRBV29-1 with TRBJ2-7; 9 bases map to TRBD1. V lost 5 bases, J lost 5 bases, and 7 bases stayed unmatched. CDR3 length: 13 residues. Looked up from germline, CDR1 is SQVTM and CDR2 is ANQGSEA.

The chain couples TRBV4-1 to TRBJ2-5, with D perhaps matching TRBD2 (5 bases). The CDR3 sequence is 16 residues long. Germline V gene data show CDR1 as MGHRA and CDR2 as YSYEKL. The V end was cut by 4 bases, the J end by 3 bases, with 18 bases between. This chain's CDR3 is CASSRSGLFKEETQYF. The CDR3 region has the DNA TGCGCCAGCAGCCGATCCGGACTGTTCAAGGAAGAGACCCAGTACTTC.

The CDR3 sequence is CASSVGQGETQYF. The CDR3 nucleotides are TGTGCCAGCAGCGTTGGACAGGGAGAGACCCAGTACTTC. This sequence joins TRBV7-2 and TRBJ2-5, with 8 bases that match TRBD1. The germline gives CDR1 SGHTA, CDR2 FQGNSA. CDR3 length equals 13 residues. The V gene end was trimmed by 5 bases and the J gene end by 4 bases; junction bases not matched to a gene: 3.

This chain uses TRBV7-8 with TRBJ2-7; 11 bases map to TRBD1. V trimming: 6 bases; J trimming: 4 bases; junction bases outside the gene matches: 2. This CDR3 region has 13 residues. Germline CDR1 is SGHVS and CDR2 is FQNEAQ. The CDR3 nucleotides read TGTGCCAGCAGAGGGACAGGGGGGTACGAGCAGTACTTC. Translated, it gives CASRGTGGYEQYF.

V and J are TRBV6-6 and TRBJ1-2; 8 bases align to TRBD1. Germline CDR1 and CDR2: MNHNY and SVGAGI (reference sequence). The trim removed 8 bases at V and 7 bases at J, leaving 15 bases unmatched. This CDR3 region has 15 residues. The CDR3 spells CASGDTGGTLGGYTF. For the CDR3, the DNA is TGTGCCAGCGGGGATACAGGGGGTACTCTGGGTGGCTACACCTTC.

As for this clone: The conserved phenylalanine or tryptophan normally closing the CDR3 is absent here, so this likely arose from a read error. Because the CDR3's place on the DNA is in doubt, the DNA is left out and the CDR3 is given as listed by TCRdb. The J gene is TRBJ1-1, the V gene TRBV7-2; the D call of TRBD1 is as the table states it, not checked on the DNA. Germline CDR1 SGHTA, CDR2 FQGNSA. The CDR3 sequence runs 13 residues, both termini included. The CDR3 reads CASSFPGQGIIQL.

This clone has only a few counts. The rearrangement joins TRBV10-2 to TRBJ2-1, with D perhaps matching TRBD2 (6 bases). The CDR3 runs 16 residues. CDR1 and CDR2 from the germline V gene are WSHSY and SAAADI. Trimming took 8 bases from V and 0 from J, leaving 17 bases between them. The CDR3: CASGHGGTSSYNEQFF. The CDR3 DNA reads TGCGCCAGCGGTCACGGGGGTACATCCTCCTACAATGAGCAGTTCTTC.

The chain has TRBV9 and TRBJ1-2; TRBD1 aligns across 11 bases. The V gene's germline CDR1 is SGDLS and CDR2 YYNGEE. The CDR3 covers 15 residues. V shed 1 base, J shed 4 bases, and the junction held 3 bases outside the gene matches. The CDR3 region has the DNA TGTGCCAGCAGCGTACAGGGACAGGGGGGCTATGGCTACACCTTC. Residues: CASSVQGQGGYGYTF.

This chain uses TRBV25-1 with TRBJ2-3; 9 nucleotides match TRBD1. CDR3 size: 16 residues. V shed 3 bases and J 1 base; nucleotides not matched to a gene: 5. Germline CDR1 MGHDK, CDR2 SYGVNS. The CDR3 reads CASSEGGQGRTDTQYF. As DNA, the CDR3 is TGTGCCAGCAGTGAGGGGGGACAGGGACGCACAGATACGCAGTATTTT.

The rearrangement links TRBV27 to TRBJ2-2; 10 bases fit TRBD1. This CDR3 region has 16 residues. J was trimmed by 3 bases and V by 3 bases; bases with no gene match: 4. Germline V gene sequence: CDR1 MNHEY, CDR2 SMNVEV (reference sequence). In DNA, the CDR3 is TGTGCCAGCAGTTTTAGGGGACAGGGGTACACCGGGGAGCTGTTTTTT. It yields the protein CASSFRGQGYTGELFF.

The rearrangement uses TRBV28 and TRBJ2-7; D call uncertain. Germline CDR1 is MDHEN and CDR2 is SYDVKM. Trimming cost V 3 bases and J 3 bases, with 12 bases left between them. CDR3 length: 14 amino acids. The CDR3 spells CASSLHSDVYEQYF. The CDR3 nucleotides are TGTGCCAGCAGTTTGCACAGTGACGTCTACGAGCAGTACTTC.

V is TRBV13 and J is TRBJ1-1; 7 bases are shared with TRBD1. CDR3 length: 15 amino acids. V lost 5 bases to trimming and J lost 4 bases; unmatched junction nucleotides: 10. CDR1 and CDR2 from the germline V gene are PRHDT and FYEKMQ (reference sequence). The CDR3 sequence: CASSPSDQGGTEAFF. The CDR3 region has the DNA TGTGCCAGCAGCCCGTCGGACCAGGGGGGCACTGAAGCTTTCTTT.

The V and J genes are TRBV4-2 and TRBJ2-3; 8 positions match TRBD2. CDR3 length equals 18 residues. The germline gives CDR1 LGHNA, CDR2 YNFKEQ. The trim removed 4 bases at V and 0 bases at J, leaving 12 bases unmatched. This CDR3 reads CASSPEAGGASSTDTQYF. The CDR3 region has the DNA TGTGCCAGCAGCCCCGAGGCGGGGGGTGCGTCTAGCACAGATACGCAGTATTTT.

Regarding this clone: Other DNA sequences in the same sample also yield this CDR3. The chain recombines TRBV5-6 with TRBJ2-3; 7 nucleotides match TRBD1. Germline trimming cut 0 bases from V and 0 bases from J; bases unmatched to any gene: 1. CDR1 is SGHDT and CDR2 is YYEEEE in the germline V gene. The CDR3 runs 15 residues. The CDR3 DNA sequence: TGTGCCAGCAGCTTGGTAGGGGGCAGCACAGATACGCAGTATTTT. Its translation is CASSLVGGSTDTQYF.

This clone was seen more than once but under ten times. The J gene is TRBJ2-7, the V gene TRBV27; a weak D match, TRBD1 (5 bases). The CDR3 has 14 residues. From germline, CDR1 is MNHEY and CDR2 SMNVEV (reference sequence). Trimming left V 6 bases short and J 5 bases short, with 17 bases between. The CDR3 protein is CASSLRDSLDEQYF. In nucleotides, the CDR3 is TGTGCCAGCAGCCTCCGAGACAGCTTAGACGAGCAGTACTTC.

V and J are TRBV5-4 and TRBJ1-4; D gene unclear. Trimming took off 2 bases at V and 8 bases at J, with 10 bases between the two ends. This CDR3 contains 13 residues. Germline loops: CDR1 SGHNT, CDR2 YYREEE (reference sequence). CDR3 sequence (DNA): TGTGCCAGCAGCTTAAAAACGAGGGAAAAACTGTTTTTT. It yields the protein CASSLKTREKLFF.

The genes are TRBV13 and TRBJ2-5; TRBD2 agrees at 12 bases. V shed 5 bases, J shed 5 bases, and the junction held 9 bases outside the gene matches. This CDR3 comprises 16 residues. The germline CDR1 and CDR2 sequences are PRHDT and FYEKMQ (reference sequence). CDR3 nucleotide sequence: TGTGCCAGCAGCCCACTAGCGGGGGGCCGGGGGGAGACCCAGTACTTC. Translation: CASSPLAGGRGETQYF.

V is TRBV5-1 and J is TRBJ1-1; 7 bases align to TRBD1. With V trimmed by 4 bases and J by 5 bases, 11 bases remained unmatched. The CDR3 spans 15 residues. CDR1 is SGHRS and CDR2 is YFSETQ in the germline V gene. The CDR3: CASSAQQGRRTEAFF. CDR3 bases: TGCGCCAGCAGCGCACAACAGGGGAGGAGGACTGAAGCTTTCTTT. Using reference TRBV5-1 and TRBJ1-1 for the parts outside the CDR3, the full variable domain is KAGVTQTPRYLIKTRGQQVTLSCSPISGHRSVSWYQQTPGQGLQFLFEYFSETQRNKGNFPGRFSGRQFSNSRSEMNVSTLELGDSALYLCASSAQQGRRTEAFFGQGTRLTVV.

This chain links TRBV6-1 with TRBJ2-3, with 8 bases fitting TRBD1. Germline V lookup: CDR1 MNHNS, CDR2 SASEGT. With 7 bases clipped from V and 4 bases from J, the junction kept 7 bases outside the gene matches. The CDR3 totals 14 residues. The CDR3, as DNA: TGTGCCAGCAACAAGGACAGGGTGGCAGATACGCAGTATTTT. Protein: CASNKDRVADTQYF.

V and J are TRBV7-9 and TRBJ2-7; the D gene is possibly TRBD1 (5 bases). The CDR3 extends over 14 amino acids. Trimming took 3 bases from V and 2 from J, leaving 11 bases between them. Germline V gives CDR1 SEHNR, CDR2 FQNEAQ (reference sequence). As DNA, the CDR3 is TGTGCCAGCAGCTTTAGGGGTAGTCCCTACGAGCAGTACTTC. Its translation is CASSFRGSPYEQYF.

J is TRBJ2-5 and V is TRBV15, with TRBD1 as a possible D gene (6 bases). Deletions cut 1 base from V and 1 base from J, with 10 bases between. In germline, CDR1 is LNHNV, CDR2 YYDKDF (reference sequence). The CDR3 loop spans 15 amino acids. CDR3 region: CATSRATGIQETQYF. The CDR3 coding sequence is TGTGCCACCAGCAGAGCAACAGGGATCCAAGAGACCCAGTACTTC.

The rearrangement links TRBV28 to TRBJ2-6; perhaps TRBD1 as D (5 bases). There are 16 residues in the CDR3. Germline lookup yields CDR1 MDHEN and CDR2 SYDVKM. Trimming stripped 7 bases from V and 2 bases from J, with 15 bases between. The CDR3 sequence: CASKVGRATGANVLTF. The CDR3 DNA reads as TGTGCCAGCAAGGTGGGCAGGGCGACTGGGGCCAACGTCCTGACTTTC.

The rearrangement links TRBV5-4 to TRBJ1-1; 7 nucleotides agree with TRBD1. J gave up 7 bases and V 4 bases, and 13 bases lay outside the gene matches. CDR3 length: 15 residues. Germline assignment: CDR1 SGHNT and CDR2 YYREEE (reference sequence). CDR3 DNA sequence: TGTGCCAGCAGCGCAGCAAAGACAGGGACGGGTGAAGCTTTCTTT. This encodes CASSAAKTGTGEAFF.

This chain links TRBV19 with TRBJ1-4; no clear D. Trimming took 10 bases from V and 5 from J, leaving 14 bases between them. In germline, CDR1 is LNHDA, CDR2 SQIVND (reference sequence). The length of the CDR3 is 13 residues. The CDR3 DNA reads TGTGCCATTCGTTCCCCTCCGAATGAAAAACTGTTTTTT. It specifies CAIRSPPNEKLFF. Combining the CDR3 with reference TRBV19 and TRBJ1-4 gives the whole variable domain DGGITQSPKYLFRKEGQNVTLSCEQNLNHDAMYWYRQDPGQGLRLIYYSQIVNDFQKGDIAEGYSVSREKKESFPLTVTSAQKNPTAFYLCAIRSPPNEKLFFGSGTQLSVL.

This clone was observed a handful of times. The J gene is TRBJ2-5, the V gene TRBV5-6; TRBD1 matches 7 bases. Germline CDR1 SGHDT, CDR2 YYEEEE. The CDR3 is 13 amino acids. Trimming at V came to 7 bases and at J to 3 bases, leaving 6 bases not matched to a gene. The CDR3 DNA sequence: TGTGCCAGCTCTACAGGGGATAAAGAGACCCAGTACTTC. The encoded protein is CASSTGDKETQYF.

The V gene is TRBV9, the J gene TRBJ2-5; weak D call: TRBD2 (6 bases). V gave up 4 bases and J gave up 4 bases, with 11 bases separating them. The CDR3 is made up of 13 amino acids. Germline V gives CDR1 SGDLS, CDR2 YYNGEE. The CDR3 sequence: CASSSGLPETQYF. CDR3 DNA sequence: TGTGCCAGCAGCTCCGGACTACCAGAGACCCAGTACTTC.